What follows is one T cell receptor beta chain and its context. Its antigen is unknown. Profiled with immunoSEQ multiplex PCR; TCRdb holds only in-frame clones, not every one. In the table there are approximately 17,000 clones, more than 70% of which are singletons. This sample was included in a study of neoadjuvant nivolumab and ipilimumab in lung cancer. General study findings and limits: Resected-tumor TCR richness correlated positively with pretherapy blood richness.

Germline assignment: CDR1 SEHNR and CDR2 FQNEAQ (reference sequence). V lost 2 bases, J lost 3 bases, and 6 bases stayed unmatched. The CDR3 runs 16 residues. The clonotype originates from an adult with non-small cell lung cancer. The chain employs TRBV7-9 and TRBJ2-7, with TRBD2 matching 11 bases. The material sequenced was tumor tissue, taken after neoadjuvant nivolumab, alone or with ipilimumab, at or shortly before surgery. The DNA for the CDR3 is TGTGCCAGCAGCTTAACTAGCGGGGGTGTTAACTACGAGCAGTACTTC. Translation gives CASSLTSGGVNYEQYF.